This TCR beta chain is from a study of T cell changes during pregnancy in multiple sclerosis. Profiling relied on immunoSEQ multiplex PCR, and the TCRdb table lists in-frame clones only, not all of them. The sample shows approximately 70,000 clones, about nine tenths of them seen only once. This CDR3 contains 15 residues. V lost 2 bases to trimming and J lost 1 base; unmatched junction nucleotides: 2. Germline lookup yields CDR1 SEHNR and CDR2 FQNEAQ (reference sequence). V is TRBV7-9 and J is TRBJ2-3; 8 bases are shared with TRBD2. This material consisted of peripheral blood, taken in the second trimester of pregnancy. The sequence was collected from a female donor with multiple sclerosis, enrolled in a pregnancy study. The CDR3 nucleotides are TGTGCCAGCAGCTTAACTAGCGGAGGCACAGATACGCAGTATTTT. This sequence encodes CASSLTSGGTDTQYF.